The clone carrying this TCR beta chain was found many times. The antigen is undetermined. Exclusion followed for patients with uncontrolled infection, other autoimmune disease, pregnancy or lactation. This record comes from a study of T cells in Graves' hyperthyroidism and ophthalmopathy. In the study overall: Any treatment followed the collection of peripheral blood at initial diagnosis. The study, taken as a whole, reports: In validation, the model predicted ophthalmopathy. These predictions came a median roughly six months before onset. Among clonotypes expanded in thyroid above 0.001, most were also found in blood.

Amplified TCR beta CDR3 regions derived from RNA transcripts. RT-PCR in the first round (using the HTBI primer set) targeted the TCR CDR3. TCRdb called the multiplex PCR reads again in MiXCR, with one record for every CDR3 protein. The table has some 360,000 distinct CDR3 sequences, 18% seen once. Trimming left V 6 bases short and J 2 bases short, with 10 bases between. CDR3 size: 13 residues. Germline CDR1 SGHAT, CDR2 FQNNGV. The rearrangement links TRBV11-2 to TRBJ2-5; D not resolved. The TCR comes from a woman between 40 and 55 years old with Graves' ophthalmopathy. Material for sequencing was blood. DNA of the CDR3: TGTGCCAGCAGAACCGTTTTACAAGAGACCCAGTACTTC. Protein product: CASRTVLQETQYF.